A selection of T cell receptor beta chains follows, all from one sample in a study of shared clonotypes between healthy human individuals. Profiled with immunoSEQ multiplex PCR; TCRdb holds only in-frame clones, not every one. The profile covers 700,000 to 950,000 clones, with around 96% appearing a single time and around 0.21% taken by the ten largest. What was sequenced was naive CD8+ T cells sorted from blood. These receptors all stem from a man under 40 in good health. The CDR3 runs from the conserved cysteine through the conserved F or W.

15 TRBJ2-7 TRBV27 CASSSADKYFYEQYF
15 TRBJ1-1 TRBV4-1 CASSQDSPPLGEAFF
15 TRBJ2-3 TRBV7-8 CASSLGAGYTDTQYF
13 TRBJ2-7 TRBV2 CASSRGAMYEQYF
14 TRBJ2-7 TRBV15 CATSTPGQGYEQYF
13 TRBJ2-7 TRBV5-5 CASSLGSGFEQYF
18 TRBJ2-1 TRBV15 CATSRVGVLAQLDNEQFF
12 TRBJ2-7 TRBV7-2 CASSLLYYEQYF
14 TRBJ2-3 TRBV11-3 CASSLAGDTDTQYF
18 TRBJ2-1 TRBV2 CASSDPLAGERVYNEQFF
14 TRBJ2-7 TRBV4-1 CASSQLASTYEQYF
11 TRBJ2-7 TRBV7-9 CASSSPHEQYF
18 TRBJ2-1 TRBV7-9 CASILGTSGRLSYNEQFF
15 TRBJ2-2 TRBV5-4 CASSPGLATAGELFF
11 TRBJ2-1 TRBV5-1 CASSSGPGQFF
13 TRBJ2-7 TRBV7-7 CASSLGEGGKQYF
14 TRBJ2-2 TRBV11-3 CASSSDRGGGELFF
11 TRBJ2-1 TRBV12-5 CASGPTGEQFF
15 TRBJ2-7 TRBV9 CASSFRTAPSYEQYF
14 TRBJ1-2 TRBV5-1 CASSLDRAGGGYTF
16 TRBJ2-7 TRBV14 CASSQDRREVSYEQYF
16 TRBJ1-5 TRBV5-6 CASSLARQGWNQPQHF
13 TRBJ2-3 TRBV29-1 CSVEVESSIRQYF
15 TRBJ2-7 TRBV7-9 CASRPPGQVYYEQYF
16 TRBJ2-7 TRBV19 CASPSSRVNPTDEQYF
12 TRBJ2-1 TRBV5-1 CASSSGGGEQFF
13 TRBJ1-2 TRBV9 CASSAVERDGYTF
16 TRBJ1-5 TRBV28 CASSLSRGGSNQPQHF
14 TRBJ2-7 TRBV27 CASSWGPRSYEQYF